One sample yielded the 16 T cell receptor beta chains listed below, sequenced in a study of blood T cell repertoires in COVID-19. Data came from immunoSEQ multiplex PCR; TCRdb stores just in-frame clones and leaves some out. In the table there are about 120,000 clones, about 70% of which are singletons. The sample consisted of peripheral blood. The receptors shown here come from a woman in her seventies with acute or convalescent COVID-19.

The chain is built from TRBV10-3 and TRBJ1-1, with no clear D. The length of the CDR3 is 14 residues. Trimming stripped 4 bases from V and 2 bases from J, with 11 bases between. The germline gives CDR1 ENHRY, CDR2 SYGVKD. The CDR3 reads CAISGGIINTEAFF. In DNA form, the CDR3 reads TGTGCCATCAGTGGCGGTATCATAAACACTGAAGCTTTCTTT.

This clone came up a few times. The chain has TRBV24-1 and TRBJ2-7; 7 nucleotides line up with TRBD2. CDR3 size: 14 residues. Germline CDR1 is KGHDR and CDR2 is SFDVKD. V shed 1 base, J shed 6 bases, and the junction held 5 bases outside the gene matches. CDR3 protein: CATSDFSGGGEQYF. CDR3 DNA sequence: TGTGCCACCAGTGATTTTTCGGGGGGAGGCGAGCAGTACTTC.

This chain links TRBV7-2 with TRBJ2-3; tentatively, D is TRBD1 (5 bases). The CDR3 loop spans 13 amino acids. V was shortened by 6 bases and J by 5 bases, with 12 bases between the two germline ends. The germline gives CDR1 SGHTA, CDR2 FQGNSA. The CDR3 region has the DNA TGTGCCAGCAGTTTGAACCAGGGAGATACGCAGTATTTT. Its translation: CASSLNQGDTQYF.

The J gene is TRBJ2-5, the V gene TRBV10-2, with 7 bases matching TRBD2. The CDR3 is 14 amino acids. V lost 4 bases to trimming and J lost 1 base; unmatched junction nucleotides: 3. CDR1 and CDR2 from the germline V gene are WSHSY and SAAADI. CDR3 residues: CASSGGGPQETQYF. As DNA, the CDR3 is TGCGCCAGCAGTGGGGGGGGACCCCAAGAGACCCAGTACTTC.

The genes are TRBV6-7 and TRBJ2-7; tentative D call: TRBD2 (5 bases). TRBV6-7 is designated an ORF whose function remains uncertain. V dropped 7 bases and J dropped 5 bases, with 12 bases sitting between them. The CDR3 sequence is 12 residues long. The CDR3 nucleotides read TGTGCCAGCAATCCGGGATCGGACGAGCAGTACTTC. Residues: CASNPGSDEQYF.

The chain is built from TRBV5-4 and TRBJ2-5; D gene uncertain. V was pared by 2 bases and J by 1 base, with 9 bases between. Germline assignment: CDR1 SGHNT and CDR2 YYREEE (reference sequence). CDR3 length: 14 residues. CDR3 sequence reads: CASSFTTGQETQYF. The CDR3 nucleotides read TGTGCCAGCAGCTTTACGACTGGCCAAGAGACCCAGTACTTC.

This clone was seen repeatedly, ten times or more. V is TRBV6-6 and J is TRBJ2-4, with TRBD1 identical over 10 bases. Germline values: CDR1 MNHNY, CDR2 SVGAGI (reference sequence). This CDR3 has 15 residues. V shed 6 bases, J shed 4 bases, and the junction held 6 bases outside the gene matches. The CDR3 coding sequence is TGTGCCAGCAGCCCGAGACAGGGGGCGAAAAACATTCAGTACTTC. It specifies CASSPRQGAKNIQYF.

The CDR3 region has the DNA TGTGCCAGCAGCTCACCAAGTGACAGTATATACAATGAGCAGTTCTTC. Encoded protein: CASSSPSDSIYNEQFF. This chain uses TRBV5-4 with TRBJ2-1; a weak D match, TRBD1 (5 bases). V lost 3 bases and J lost 4, with 17 bases in between. The CDR3 extends over 16 amino acids. Germline V gene lookup returns CDR1 SGHNT and CDR2 YYREEE (reference sequence).

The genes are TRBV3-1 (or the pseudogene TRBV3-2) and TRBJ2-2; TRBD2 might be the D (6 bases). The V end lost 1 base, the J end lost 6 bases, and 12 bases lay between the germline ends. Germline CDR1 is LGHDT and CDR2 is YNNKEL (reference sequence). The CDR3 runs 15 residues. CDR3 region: CASSQVSGVPGELFF. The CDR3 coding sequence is TGTGCCAGCAGCCAAGTATCGGGGGTCCCCGGGGAGCTGTTTTTT.

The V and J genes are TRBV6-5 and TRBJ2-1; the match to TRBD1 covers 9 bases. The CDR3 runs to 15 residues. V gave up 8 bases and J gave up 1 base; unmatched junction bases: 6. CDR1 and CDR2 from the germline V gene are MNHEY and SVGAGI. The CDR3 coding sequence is TGTGCCAGCGGGGCCGGGACAGGGTCCTACAATGAGCAGTTCTTC. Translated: CASGAGTGSYNEQFF.

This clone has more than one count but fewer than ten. The CDR3 loop is CASSLEAVGSGMQETQYF. The CDR3 bases are TGTGCCAGCAGCTTAGAGGCGGTGGGTAGCGGGATGCAAGAGACCCAGTACTTC. V usage is TRBV7-2 and J usage is TRBJ2-5; TRBD2 aligns across 8 bases. The trim removed 1 base at V and 2 bases at J, leaving 12 bases unmatched. Germline V gives CDR1 SGHTA, CDR2 FQGNSA. The CDR3 totals 18 residues.

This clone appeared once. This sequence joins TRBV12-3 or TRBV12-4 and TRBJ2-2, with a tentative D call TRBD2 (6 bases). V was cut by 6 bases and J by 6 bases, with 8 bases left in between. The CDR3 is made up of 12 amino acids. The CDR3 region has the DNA TGTGCCAGCAGGACTAGTTCCGGGGAGCTGTTTTTT. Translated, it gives CASRTSSGELFF.

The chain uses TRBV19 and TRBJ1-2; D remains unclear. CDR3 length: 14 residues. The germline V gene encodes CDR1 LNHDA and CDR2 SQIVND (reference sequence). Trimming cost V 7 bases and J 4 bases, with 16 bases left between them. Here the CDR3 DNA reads TGTGCCAGTACCCCAACGACAAAAGTCTATGGCTACACCTTC. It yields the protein CASTPTTKVYGYTF.

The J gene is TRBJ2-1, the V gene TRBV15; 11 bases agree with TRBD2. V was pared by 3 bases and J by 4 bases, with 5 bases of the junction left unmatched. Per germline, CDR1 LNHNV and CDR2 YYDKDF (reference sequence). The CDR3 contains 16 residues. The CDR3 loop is CATSSSSGGGYNEQFF. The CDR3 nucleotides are TGTGCCACCAGCAGTAGTAGCGGGGGGGGTTACAATGAGCAGTTCTTC.

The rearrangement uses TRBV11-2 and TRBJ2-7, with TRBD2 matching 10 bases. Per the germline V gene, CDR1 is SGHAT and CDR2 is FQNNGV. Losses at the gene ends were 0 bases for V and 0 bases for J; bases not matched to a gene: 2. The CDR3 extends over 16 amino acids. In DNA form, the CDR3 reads TGTGCCAGCAGCTTAGAATCTAGCGGGAGCTCCTACGAGCAGTACTTC. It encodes CASSLESSGSSYEQYF.

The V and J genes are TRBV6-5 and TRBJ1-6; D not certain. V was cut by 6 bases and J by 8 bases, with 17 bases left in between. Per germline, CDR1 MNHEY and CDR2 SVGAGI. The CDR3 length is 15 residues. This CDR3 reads CASRPTYLGDSPLHF. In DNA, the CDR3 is TGTGCCAGCAGACCCACTTATTTGGGAGATTCACCCCTCCACTTT.